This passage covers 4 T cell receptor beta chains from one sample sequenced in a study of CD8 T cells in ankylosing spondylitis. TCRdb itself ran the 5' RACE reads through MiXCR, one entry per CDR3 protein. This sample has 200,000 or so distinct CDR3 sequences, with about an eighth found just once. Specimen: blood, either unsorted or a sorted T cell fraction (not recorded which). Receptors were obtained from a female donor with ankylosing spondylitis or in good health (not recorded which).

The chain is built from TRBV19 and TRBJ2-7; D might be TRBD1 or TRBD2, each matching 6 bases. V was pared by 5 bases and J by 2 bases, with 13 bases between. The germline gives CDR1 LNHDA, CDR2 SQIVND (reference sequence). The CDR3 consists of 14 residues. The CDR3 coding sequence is TGTGCCAGTAGTCGGGAGACAGGAGCCTACGAGCAGTACTTC. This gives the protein CASSRETGAYEQYF.

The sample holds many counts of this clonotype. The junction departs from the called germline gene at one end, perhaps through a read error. The CDR3 loop is CATSSANTGELFF. In DNA, the CDR3 is TGCGCCACCAGCTCCGCGAACACCGGGGAGCTGTTTTTT. V gene TRBV5-1 combines with J gene TRBJ2-2; D call uncertain. The CDR3 is 13 amino acids. CDR1 is SGHRS and CDR2 is YFSETQ in the germline V gene.

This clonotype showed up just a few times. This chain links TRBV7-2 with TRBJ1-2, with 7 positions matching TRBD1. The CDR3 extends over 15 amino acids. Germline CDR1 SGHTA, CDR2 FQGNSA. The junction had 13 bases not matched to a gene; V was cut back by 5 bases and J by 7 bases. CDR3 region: CASSRQRQGDFGYTF. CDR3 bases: TGTGCCAGCAGCCGGCAAAGACAGGGCGATTTTGGCTACACCTTC. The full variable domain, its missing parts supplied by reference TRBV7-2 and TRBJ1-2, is GAGVSQSPSNKVTEKGKDVELRCDPISGHTALYWYRQSLGQGLEFLIYFQGNSAPDKSGLPSDRFSAERTGGSVSTLTIQRTQQEDSAVYLCASSRQRQGDFGYTFGSGTRLTVV.

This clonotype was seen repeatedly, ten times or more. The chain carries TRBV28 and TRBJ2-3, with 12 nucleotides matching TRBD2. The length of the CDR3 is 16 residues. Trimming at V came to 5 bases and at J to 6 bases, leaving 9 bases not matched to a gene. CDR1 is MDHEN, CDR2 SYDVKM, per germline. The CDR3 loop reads CASSPSSGREGDTQYF. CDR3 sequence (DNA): TGTGCCAGCAGTCCCTCTAGCGGGAGGGAAGGGGATACGCAGTATTTT.